The T cell receptor (beta chain) under discussion was sequenced for a study of cytomegalovirus exposure and HLA in healthy donors. The J segment lost 6 bases and the V segment lost 3 bases, leaving 16 bases of the junction unmatched. The CDR3 spans 18 residues. CDR1 and CDR2 from the germline V gene are MNHNS and SASEGT. General study results and limits: About 87% or about 30% of the time was how often most TCR beta V segments were productive, according to an earlier analysis.

In the case of this clone: Its antigen is as yet unknown.

The study ran its PCR with 60 Vbeta and 13 Jbeta primers. Some clones are missing from TCRdb's copy, which holds only in-frame ones; the method was immunoSEQ multiplex PCR. The sample has around 300,000 clones; about 75% are singletons. The sequenced sample consisted of PBMCs. V gene TRBV6-1 combines with J gene TRBJ2-1, with 8 bases matching TRBD1. This clonotype originated in a female donor in good health and CMV-seronegative. CDR3 nucleotide sequence: TGTGCCAGCAGTGAGATCCCATGGGACAGGCCGCTCCCCAATGAGCAGTTCTTC. Residues: CASSEIPWDRPLPNEQFF.